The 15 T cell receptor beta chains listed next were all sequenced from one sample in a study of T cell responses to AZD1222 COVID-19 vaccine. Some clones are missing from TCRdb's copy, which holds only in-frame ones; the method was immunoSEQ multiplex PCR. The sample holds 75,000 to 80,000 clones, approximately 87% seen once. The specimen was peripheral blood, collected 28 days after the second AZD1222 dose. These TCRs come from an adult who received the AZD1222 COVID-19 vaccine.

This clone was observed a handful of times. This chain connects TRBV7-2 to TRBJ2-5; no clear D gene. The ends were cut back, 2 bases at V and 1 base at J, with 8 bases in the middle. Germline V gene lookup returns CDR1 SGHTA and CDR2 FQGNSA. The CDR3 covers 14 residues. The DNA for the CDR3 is TGTGCCAGCAGCTTAAGCCTTCTCCAAGAGACCCAGTACTTC. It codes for CASSLSLLQETQYF. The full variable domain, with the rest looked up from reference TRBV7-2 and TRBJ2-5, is GAGVSQSPSNKVTEKGKDVELRCDPISGHTALYWYRQSLGQGLEFLIYFQGNSAPDKSGLPSDRFSAERTGGSVSTLTIQRTQQEDSAVYLCASSLSLLQETQYFGPGTRLLVL.

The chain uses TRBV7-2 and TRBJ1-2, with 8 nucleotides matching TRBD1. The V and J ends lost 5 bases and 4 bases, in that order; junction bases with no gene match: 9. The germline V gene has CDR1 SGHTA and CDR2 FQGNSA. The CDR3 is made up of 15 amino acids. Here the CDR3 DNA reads TGTGCCAGCAGCCCTCTCAGGGGGCAGGGCTATGGCTACACCTTC. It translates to CASSPLRGQGYGYTF.

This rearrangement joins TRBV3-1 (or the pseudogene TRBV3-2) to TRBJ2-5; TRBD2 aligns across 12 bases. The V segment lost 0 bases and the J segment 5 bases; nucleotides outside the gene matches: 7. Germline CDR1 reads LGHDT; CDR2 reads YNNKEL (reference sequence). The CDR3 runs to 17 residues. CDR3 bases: TGTGCCAGCAGCCAAGACAGGACTAGCGGGGTGTTTGAGACCCAGTACTTC. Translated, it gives CASSQDRTSGVFETQYF.

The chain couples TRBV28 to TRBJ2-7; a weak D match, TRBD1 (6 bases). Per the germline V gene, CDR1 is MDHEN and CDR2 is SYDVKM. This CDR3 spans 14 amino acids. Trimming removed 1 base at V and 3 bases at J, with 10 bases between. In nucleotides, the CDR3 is TGTGCCAGCAGTTTATTACCGGGACACTACGAGCAGTACTTC. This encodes CASSLLPGHYEQYF.

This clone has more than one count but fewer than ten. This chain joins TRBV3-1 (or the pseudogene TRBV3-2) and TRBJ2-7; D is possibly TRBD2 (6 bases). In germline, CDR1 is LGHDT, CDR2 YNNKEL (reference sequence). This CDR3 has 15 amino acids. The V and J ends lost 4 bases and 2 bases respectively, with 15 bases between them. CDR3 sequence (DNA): TGTGCCAGCAGCCGGGGATCGGGGGTCACCTACGAGCAGTACTTC. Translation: CASSRGSGVTYEQYF.

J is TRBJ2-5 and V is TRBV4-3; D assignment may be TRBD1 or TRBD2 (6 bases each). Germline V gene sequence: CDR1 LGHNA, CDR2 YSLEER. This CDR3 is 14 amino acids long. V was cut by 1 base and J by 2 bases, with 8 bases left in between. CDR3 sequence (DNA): TGCGCCAGCAGCCAAGGGAGGGGGCAAGAGACCCAGTACTTC. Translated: CASSQGRGQETQYF.

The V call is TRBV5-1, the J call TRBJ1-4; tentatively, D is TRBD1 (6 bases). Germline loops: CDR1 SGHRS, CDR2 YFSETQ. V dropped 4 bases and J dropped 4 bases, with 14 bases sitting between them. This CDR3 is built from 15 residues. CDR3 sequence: CASSTQGTNNEKLFF. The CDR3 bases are TGCGCCAGCAGCACGCAGGGGACCAATAATGAAAAACTGTTTTTT. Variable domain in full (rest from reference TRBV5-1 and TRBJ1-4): KAGVTQTPRYLIKTRGQQVTLSCSPISGHRSVSWYQQTPGQGLQFLFEYFSETQRNKGNFPGRFSGRQFSNSRSEMNVSTLELGDSALYLCASSTQGTNNEKLFFGSGTQLSVL.

CDR3 in DNA: TGTGCCAGCAGTGAAAGGGGCGGCGGGGGGTTCTTCTACGAGCAGTACTTC. This sequence encodes CASSERGGGGFFYEQYF. This chain connects TRBV2 to TRBJ2-7, with 8 bases that match TRBD2. From germline, CDR1 is SNHLY and CDR2 FYNNEI. The V and J ends lost 2 bases and 3 bases, in that order; junction bases with no gene match: 12. This CDR3 is 17 amino acids long.

CDR3: CASRPPQEQGEKLFF. The CDR3 DNA reads as TGTGCCAGCAGGCCCCCCCAGGAGCAAGGGGAAAAACTGTTTTTT. The rearrangement joins TRBV7-9 to TRBJ1-4; D is uncertain. The length of the CDR3 is 15 residues. The V end lost 6 bases, the J end lost 8 bases, and 19 bases lay between the germline ends. The germline V gene encodes CDR1 SEHNR and CDR2 FQNEAQ (reference sequence).

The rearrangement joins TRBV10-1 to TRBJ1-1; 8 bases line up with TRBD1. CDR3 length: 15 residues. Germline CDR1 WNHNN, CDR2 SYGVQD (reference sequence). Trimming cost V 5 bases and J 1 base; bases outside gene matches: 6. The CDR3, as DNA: TGCGCCAGCAGTTTCTCGACAGGGGAGAACACTGAAGCTTTCTTT. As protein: CASSFSTGENTEAFF.

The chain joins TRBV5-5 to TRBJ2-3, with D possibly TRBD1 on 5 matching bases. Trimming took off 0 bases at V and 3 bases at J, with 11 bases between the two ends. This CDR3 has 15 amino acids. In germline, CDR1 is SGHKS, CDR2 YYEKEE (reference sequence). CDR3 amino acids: CASSLDAGFTDTQYF. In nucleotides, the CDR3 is TGTGCCAGCAGCTTGGATGCAGGGTTTACAGATACGCAGTATTTT.

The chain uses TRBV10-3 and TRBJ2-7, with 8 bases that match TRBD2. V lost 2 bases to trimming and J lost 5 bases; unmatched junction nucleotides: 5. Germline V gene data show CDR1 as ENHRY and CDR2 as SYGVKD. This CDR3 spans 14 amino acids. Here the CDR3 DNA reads TGTGCCATCAGTGAGCGGGGGGGCCTCAACGAGCAGTACTTC. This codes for CAISERGGLNEQYF.

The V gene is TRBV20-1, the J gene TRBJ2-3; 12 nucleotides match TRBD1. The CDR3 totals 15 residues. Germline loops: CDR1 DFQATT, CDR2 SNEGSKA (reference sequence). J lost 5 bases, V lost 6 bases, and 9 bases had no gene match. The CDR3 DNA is TGCAGTGCAAGTCCAGGGGACAGGGGGCGAGATACGCAGTATTTT. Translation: CSASPGDRGRDTQYF.

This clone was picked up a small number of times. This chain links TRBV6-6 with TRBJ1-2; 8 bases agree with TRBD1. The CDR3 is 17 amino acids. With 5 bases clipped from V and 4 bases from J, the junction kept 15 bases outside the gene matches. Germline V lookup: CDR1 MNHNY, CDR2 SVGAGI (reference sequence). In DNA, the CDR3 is TGTGCCAGCAGTCCCCGCGGCCAGGGGGCGCTTCGCTATGGCTACACCTTC. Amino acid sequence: CASSPRGQGALRYGYTF.

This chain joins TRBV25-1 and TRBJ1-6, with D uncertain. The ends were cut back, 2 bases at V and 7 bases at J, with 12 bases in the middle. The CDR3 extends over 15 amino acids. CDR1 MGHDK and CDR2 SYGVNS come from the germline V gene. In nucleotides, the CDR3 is TGTGCCAGCAGTGAACCAGGCGGCGTGAATTCACCCCTCCACTTT. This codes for CASSEPGGVNSPLHF.